The clone carrying this TCR beta chain was counted many times. What it recognizes is unknown. The sample is drawn from a study of T cells in Graves' hyperthyroidism and ophthalmopathy. Study findings and constraints: The blood repertoire included most of the expanded thyroid clonotypes above 0.001.

The investigators amplified TCR beta CDR3 regions from RNA transcripts. The HTBI set primed first-round TCR CDR3 RT-PCR. TCRdb redid the calling of the multiplex PCR reads with MiXCR, one entry per CDR3 protein. This sample has hundreds of thousands of distinct CDR3 sequences, with over 15% found just once. Sequences were obtained from blood. The TCR originated in a woman between 45 and 60 years old with Graves' hyperthyroidism that later progressed to Graves' ophthalmopathy.

The CDR3 here is CASSPTGGRAEAFF. CDR3 coding DNA: TGCGCCAGCAGCCCCACAGGGGGGCGGGCTGAAGCTTTCTTT. The chain couples TRBV5-1 to TRBJ1-1; 8 nucleotides agree with TRBD1. The CDR3 totals 14 residues. Trimming took 4 bases from V and 6 from J; bases not matched to a gene: 8. Germline V gene lookup returns CDR1 SGHRS and CDR2 YFSETQ.